These 17 T cell receptor beta chains were all obtained from the same sample, sequenced in a study of shared clonotypes between healthy human individuals. Only in-frame clones appear in the TCRdb table, and some are missing; sequencing was by immunoSEQ multiplex PCR. The repertoire includes 2 million to 2.5 million clones, 85% to 95% of them detected once, and 0.35% to 0.5% sits in the top ten. Sequenced sample: naive CD4+ T cells from PBMCs. Described subset: CD45RA+ positively selected. The source is a man aged 18 to 35 in good health. Some clones in this sample may be carry-over from other donors' samples.

This sequence joins TRBV28 and TRBJ1-2; D gene uncertain. V was pared by 6 bases and J by 0 bases, with 14 bases between. The CDR3 length is 15 residues. The germline CDR1 and CDR2 sequences are MDHEN and SYDVKM. The CDR3, as DNA: TGTGCCAGCAGCCCGCGGGCCACAACTAACTATGGCTACACCTTC. Translating gives CASSPRATTNYGYTF.

This clone was recorded only once. This chain joins TRBV9 and TRBJ1-2; a possible D gene is TRBD1 (5 bases). This CDR3 region has 15 residues. CDR1 and CDR2 from the germline V gene are SGDLS and YYNGEE. With 0 bases removed from V and 5 bases from J, the gap between germline ends came to 14 bases. The CDR3 DNA is TGTGCCAGCAGCGTAGCTACGGGGCCCCAATATGGCTACACCTTC. Translated, it gives CASSVATGPQYGYTF.

Notes on this clone: Other DNA sequences within the sample encode an identical CDR3. The chain joins TRBV9 to TRBJ2-6; D is ambiguous. Looked up from germline, CDR1 is SGDLS and CDR2 is YYNGEE. V was clipped by 0 bases and J by 4 bases, with 8 bases between them. This CDR3 contains 15 residues. CDR3 coding DNA: TGTGCCAGCAGCGTAGTGGCAACCGGGGCCAACGTCCTGACTTTC. Amino acids: CASSVVATGANVLTF.

In this sample, this clone turned up once. The CDR3 nucleotides are TGTGCCAGCAGTGAAGGTACTAGACTCACCGGGGAGCTGTTTTTT. It yields the protein CASSEGTRLTGELFF. The rearrangement uses TRBV6-1 and TRBJ2-2; D is perhaps TRBD2 (5 bases). Between the trimmed V and J ends, which lost 1 base and 4 bases, there was a span of 10 bases. The CDR3 contains 15 residues. Germline CDR1 MNHNS, CDR2 SASEGT.

The chain is built from TRBV10-3 and TRBJ1-3; 8 bases align to TRBD1. V shed 4 bases, J shed 1 base, and the junction held 3 bases outside the gene matches. The CDR3 length is 15 residues. Germline V gene data show CDR1 as ENHRY and CDR2 as SYGVKD. CDR3 loop: CAISGRGLSGNTIYF. The DNA of the CDR3 is TGTGCCATCAGTGGCAGGGGGCTATCTGGAAACACCATATATTTT.

V is TRBV7-3 and J is TRBJ2-1; perhaps TRBD2 as D (6 bases). The CDR3 is 16 residues long. The germline V gene encodes CDR1 SGHTA and CDR2 FQGTGA. Trimming took off 8 bases at V and 0 bases at J, with 17 bases between the two ends. CDR3 DNA sequence: TGTGCCAGCGGATCTAGCGCCCGAACCTCCTACAATGAGCAGTTCTTC. Amino acid sequence: CASGSSARTSYNEQFF.

The chain combines TRBV4-2 with TRBJ2-7, with 10 positions matching TRBD2. This CDR3 has 16 amino acids. Trimming took 5 bases from V and 4 from J; bases not matched to a gene: 11. Germline values: CDR1 LGHNA, CDR2 YNFKEQ. The CDR3 DNA reads as TGTGCCAGCAGCACTTCAACAGCGGGAGGGCCGTACGAGCAGTACTTC. This translates into CASSTSTAGGPYEQYF.

CDR3 loop: CASSPGLAGRNEQFF. CDR3 nucleotide sequence: TGTGCCAGCAGCCCGGGACTAGCGGGACGCAATGAGCAGTTCTTC. The chain couples TRBV5-5 to TRBJ2-1, with 13 bases matching TRBD2. Germline V gene sequence: CDR1 SGHKS, CDR2 YYEKEE (reference sequence). The CDR3 sequence is 15 residues long. The V segment lost 4 bases and the J segment 6 bases; nucleotides outside the gene matches: 4.

V and J are TRBV9 and TRBJ1-2, with 9 bases that match TRBD1. CDR3 length: 15 residues. V lost 1 base to trimming and J lost 7 bases; unmatched junction nucleotides: 8. The germline V gene encodes CDR1 SGDLS and CDR2 YYNGEE. Written as DNA, the CDR3 is TGTGCCAGCAGCGTAAGTGGGACAGGGCCCTCTGGCTACACCTTC. It is translated as CASSVSGTGPSGYTF.

The chain recombines TRBV10-3 with TRBJ2-7; D not resolved. V dropped 8 bases and J dropped 2 bases, with 13 bases sitting between them. This CDR3 is built from 13 residues. CDR1 and CDR2 from the germline V gene are ENHRY and SYGVKD. Written as DNA, the CDR3 is TGTGCCATCGCGTCAGGAGTAGCCTACGAGCAGTACTTC. Translated: CAIASGVAYEQYF.

This sequence joins TRBV29-1 and TRBJ2-3, with 9 bases that match TRBD2. CDR1 and CDR2 (germline): SQVTM, ANQGSEA. The trim removed 6 bases at V and 0 bases at J, leaving 10 bases unmatched. This CDR3 spans 16 amino acids. CDR3 residues: CSVKGVSGSSTDTQYF. Here the CDR3 DNA reads TGCAGCGTCAAAGGGGTTAGCGGGAGCAGCACAGATACGCAGTATTTT.

The rearrangement joins TRBV5-5 to TRBJ1-4; TRBD1 might be the D (5 bases). The germline V gene encodes CDR1 SGHKS and CDR2 YYEKEE (reference sequence). V was cut by 1 base and J by 3 bases, with 13 bases left in between. The CDR3 runs 16 residues. CDR3 amino acids: CASSLRSGSPNEKLFF. The CDR3, as DNA: TGTGCCAGCAGCTTGCGCTCAGGGTCCCCTAATGAAAAACTGTTTTTT.

In regard to this clone: The identical CDR3 is also encoded by other nucleotide sequences in the sample. The V call is TRBV5-1, the J call TRBJ2-5; D possibly corresponds to TRBD1 (6 bases). Germline values: CDR1 SGHRS, CDR2 YFSETQ. Trimming pared 0 bases from V and 2 bases from J, leaving 8 bases between. This CDR3 is built from 14 residues. The CDR3 protein is CASSLGTAQETQYF. DNA for the CDR3: TGCGCCAGCAGCTTGGGGACAGCTCAAGAGACCCAGTACTTC.

The chain links TRBV29-1 to TRBJ2-3, with a tentative D call TRBD1 (6 bases). Trimming stripped 2 bases from V and 5 bases from J, with 8 bases between. The CDR3 has 12 residues. Germline V lookup: CDR1 SQVTM, CDR2 ANQGSEA. For the CDR3, the DNA is TGCAGCGTTGAACCAGGGGAAGATACGCAGTATTTT. Amino acids: CSVEPGEDTQYF.

The CDR3 loop is CSAGGQGNGYTF. The CDR3 DNA sequence: TGCAGCGCTGGAGGGCAGGGTAATGGCTACACCTTC. The rearrangement links TRBV29-1 to TRBJ1-2, with TRBD1 as a possible D gene (5 bases). The V gene's germline CDR1 is SQVTM and CDR2 ANQGSEA. The CDR3 is 12 amino acids. The V end lost 7 bases, the J end lost 6 bases, and 15 bases lay between the germline ends.

The chain carries TRBV27 and TRBJ2-5; the match to TRBD1 covers 7 bases. V shed 6 bases, J shed 4 bases, and the junction held 11 bases outside the gene matches. Germline V gene lookup returns CDR1 MNHEY and CDR2 SMNVEV (reference sequence). The CDR3 extends over 15 amino acids. In DNA form, the CDR3 reads TGTGCCAGCAGGGGTGAGTGGGCAGGGGGAGAGACCCAGTACTTC. This translates into CASRGEWAGGETQYF.

CDR3 residues: CASSPGHYYEQYF. CDR3 DNA: TGTGCCAGCAGCCCGGGACACTACTACGAGCAGTACTTC. The V call is TRBV11-1, the J call TRBJ2-7; D is perhaps TRBD1 (6 bases). V lost 5 bases and J 3 bases, leaving 11 bases between the germline ends. In germline, CDR1 is SGHAT, CDR2 FQDESV (reference sequence). There are 13 residues in the CDR3.